This paragraph reports one T cell receptor (beta chain). This clonotype was detected only once. Its specific antigen is unknown. Base-call qualities are not available, and no considerably larger clone is one nucleotide away. This specimen comes from a study of blood T cells in healthy people across ages (dated by TCRdb to between 2014 and 2017). Concerning the study at large: Template switching captured roughly one uniquely barcoded TCR beta cDNA molecule per two T cells in model experiments. Donors were grouped into four age groups: young (average 16 years), middle-aged (less than 40), aged (over 55) and long-lived (less than 85). To avoid experimental bias, donors of different ages were distributed randomly across sequencing lanes. To track age-related changes in TCR beta repertoire diversity, the study relied on deep sequencing normalized with unique cDNA molecular identifiers. For two donors (one aged 18 to 30 and one aged 80 or older), the study analyzed two additional independent replicas of 1 million unique cDNA reads from the same blood draw.

The investigation overall reported the following: Donor CMV infection status was unknown, potentially confounding age-related changes in expanded clonotypes. Estimates of total diversity based on one million sequenced T cells were considered lower bounds and underestimates. Observed TCR beta diversity correlated strongly with the percentage of naive T cells measured by flow cytometry. The long-lived group showed more naive CD4+ T cells, fewer expanded clones and increased TCR diversity than the aged group, suggesting age selection. Because profiling used bulk unsorted PBMCs, naive and antigen-experienced compartments could not be compared conclusively. Observed TCR beta diversity per million T cells fell roughly linearly with age, and a significant reduction was already apparent by age roughly 40.

Systemically healthy Caucasian individuals from Russia, some 40 in total and aged about 6 to 90 years, were included as donors. Around 10 milliliters of peripheral blood were drawn from each donor into EDTA-treated Vacutainer tubes. Ficoll-Paque density-gradient centrifugation was used to isolate PBMCs, with at least 6.5 million per sample. Total RNA was extracted from PBMCs with Trizol reagent, with at least 5.5 micrograms obtained per sample. For every donor, an aliquot of PBMCs went through flow cytometry to measure the percentages of naive CD45RAhigh/CD27high T cells. The library was generated by 5' RACE. These reads were obtained on an Illumina HiSeq 2500. A second PCR of about 6 to 11 cycles was performed with a sample-barcoded 5' primer and a J-beta primer mix. Each TCR beta cDNA molecule received a unique molecular identifier from a template-switch 5' adaptor carrying 12 random nucleotides. Each sample yielded at least 2.5 million CDR3-containing paired-end reads. First-strand cDNA was synthesized from all RNA with the Mint cDNA synthesis kit, primed by a TRBC-specific oligonucleotide. Following uracil-DNA glycosylase treatment, all cDNA underwent a first 18-cycle PCR with the universal primers M1SS and BC2_uni_R. On the study's bioinformatics: Each sample was normalized by randomly selecting 1 million high-quality reads, each carrying a distinct molecular identifier. Instead of being binned into consensus sequences, reads that shared molecular identifiers were thrown out. MiTCR, set to a Q25 quality threshold and the strictest error-elimination algorithm, was used for CDR3 identification, clonotype clustering and error correction. A nonparametric unseen species model with Euler transformation was used to estimate lower-bound total TCR beta diversity. TCRdb reprocessing: public reads trimmed at Q25 with fastp, clones called with MiXCR, in-frame beta chains kept. Identical CDR3 proteins give one entry, which carries the most common genes and DNA. The V and J calls were determined by TCRdb, not by the authors. The sample yields roughly 930,000 distinct CDR3 sequences; roughly 52% were counted once. The top ten constitute around 15% of the sample.

Sequencing input: blood. This TCR came from a man in his thirties or forties in good health.

The CDR3 region reads CASSSRSIMRGGYTF. The DNA reads TGTGCCAGCAGCTCGAGGAGCATCATGAGGGGTGGCTACACCTTC. The sequence links TRBV11-2 to TRBJ1-2; tentative D gene TRBD1, with 5 bases matching. According to the germline V gene, CDR1 reads SGHAT and CDR2 reads FQNNGV. Trimming at the junction amounts to 4 bases on V and 7 bases on J, and the germline ends lie 19 bases apart. Spanning cysteine to phenylalanine, the CDR3 consists of 15 amino acids. This entry keeps only the CDR3 DNA: 45 bases, framed from base 1.